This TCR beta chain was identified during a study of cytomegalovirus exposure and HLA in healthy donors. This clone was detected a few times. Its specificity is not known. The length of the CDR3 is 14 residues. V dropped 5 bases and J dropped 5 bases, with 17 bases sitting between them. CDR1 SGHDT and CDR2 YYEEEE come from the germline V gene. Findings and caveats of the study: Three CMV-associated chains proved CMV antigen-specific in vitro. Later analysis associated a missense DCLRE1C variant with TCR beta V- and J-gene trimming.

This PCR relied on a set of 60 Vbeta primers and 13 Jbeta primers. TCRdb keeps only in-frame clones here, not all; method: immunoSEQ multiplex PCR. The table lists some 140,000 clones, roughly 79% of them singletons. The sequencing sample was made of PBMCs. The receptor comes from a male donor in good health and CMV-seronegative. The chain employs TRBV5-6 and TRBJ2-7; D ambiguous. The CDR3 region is CASSKLTSFNEQYF. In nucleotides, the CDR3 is TGTGCCAGCAGTAAGTTGACAAGCTTCAACGAGCAGTACTTC.